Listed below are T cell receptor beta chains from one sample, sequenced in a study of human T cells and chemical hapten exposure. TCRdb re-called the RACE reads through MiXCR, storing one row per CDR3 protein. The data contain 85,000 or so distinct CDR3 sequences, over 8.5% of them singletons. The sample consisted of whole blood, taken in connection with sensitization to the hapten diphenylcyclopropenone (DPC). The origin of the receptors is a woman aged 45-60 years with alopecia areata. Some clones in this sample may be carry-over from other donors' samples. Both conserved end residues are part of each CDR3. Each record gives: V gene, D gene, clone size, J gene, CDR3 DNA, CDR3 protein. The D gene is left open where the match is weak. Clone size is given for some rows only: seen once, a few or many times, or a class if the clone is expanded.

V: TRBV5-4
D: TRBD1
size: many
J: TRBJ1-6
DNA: TGTGCCAGCAGCTTCGGACAGGGTGCCTATAATTCACCCCTCCACTTT
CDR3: CASSFGQGAYNSPLHF

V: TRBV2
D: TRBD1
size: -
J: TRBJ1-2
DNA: TGTGCCAGCAGTGGACAGGGGGTCGGATATGGCTACACCTTC
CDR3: CASSGQGVGYGYTF

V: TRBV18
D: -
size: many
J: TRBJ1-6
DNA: TGTGCCAGCTCACAGGCGGGGGGGTTCAATTCACCCCTCCACTTT
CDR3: CASSQAGGFNSPLHF

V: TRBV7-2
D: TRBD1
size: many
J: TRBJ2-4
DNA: TGTGCCAGCAGCCCGCTGGGACAGGCCTTACTAGCCAAAAACATTCAGTACTTC
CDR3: CASSPLGQALLAKNIQYF

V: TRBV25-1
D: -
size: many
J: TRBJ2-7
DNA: TGTGCCAGCAGTGGCCAGACTACCTACGAGCAGTACTTC
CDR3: CASSGQTTYEQYF

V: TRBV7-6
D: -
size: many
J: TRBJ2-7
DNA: TGTGCCAGCAGCCCTTGGGGGGGGTCAGGGGACGAGCAGTACTTC
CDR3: CASSPWGGSGDEQYF

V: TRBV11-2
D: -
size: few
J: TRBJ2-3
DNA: TGTGCCAGCAGCTTACCAGCGGCTAGCACAGATACGCAGTATTTT
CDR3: CASSLPAASTDTQYF

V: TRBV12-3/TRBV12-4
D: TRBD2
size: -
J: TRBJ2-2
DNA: TGTGCCAGCAGGACTAGCGGGACGTCCACCGGGGAGCTGTTTTTT
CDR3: CASRTSGTSTGELFF

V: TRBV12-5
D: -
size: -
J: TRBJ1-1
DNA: TGTGCTAGTGGTTTGGGCAGAGAAGCTTTCTTT
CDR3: CASGLGREAFF

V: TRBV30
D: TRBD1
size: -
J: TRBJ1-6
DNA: TGTGCCTGGAGCGCCCCGGGACAGGGGCGATCACCCCTCCACTTT
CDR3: CAWSAPGQGRSPLHF

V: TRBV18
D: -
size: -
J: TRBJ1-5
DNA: TGTGCCAGCTCAGGGAGGGGTGACAATCAGCCCCAGCATTTT
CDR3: CASSGRGDNQPQHF

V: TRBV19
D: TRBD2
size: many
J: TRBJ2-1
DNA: TGTGCCAGTAAACGGGGGGGCACCAATGAGCAGTTCTTC
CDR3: CASKRGGTNEQFF

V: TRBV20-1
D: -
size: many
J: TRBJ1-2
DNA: TGCAGTGCCAACACGCCGGGACGCCAAACCGCTAACTATGGCTACACCTTC
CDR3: CSANTPGRQTANYGYTF

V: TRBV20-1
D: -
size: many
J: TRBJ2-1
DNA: TGCAGTGCTAGAGACCCAGGGGAGGGTGAGCAGTTCTTC
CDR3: CSARDPGEGEQFF

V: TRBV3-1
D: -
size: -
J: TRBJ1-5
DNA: TGTGCCAGCAGCCTGACCCTCGGACAGCAGCCCCAGCATTTT
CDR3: CASSLTLGQQPQHF

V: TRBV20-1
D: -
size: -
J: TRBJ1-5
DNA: TGCAGTGCCCATCCGGGGGGGAACAATCAGCCCCAGCATTTT
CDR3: CSAHPGGNNQPQHF

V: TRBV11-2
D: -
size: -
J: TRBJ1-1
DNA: TGTGCCAGCAGCCGGAACACGGGCAGGGGTAAAACTGAAGCTTTCTTT
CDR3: CASSRNTGRGKTEAFF

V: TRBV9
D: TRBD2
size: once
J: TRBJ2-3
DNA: TGTGCCAGCAGCGTAGAGGCGGGAGGAACCACAGATACGCAGTATTTT
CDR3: CASSVEAGGTTDTQYF

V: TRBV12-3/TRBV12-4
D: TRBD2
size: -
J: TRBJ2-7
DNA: TGTGCCAGCAGTTGGGGACTAGCGGCTTCCTACGAGCAGTACTTC
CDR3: CASSWGLAASYEQYF

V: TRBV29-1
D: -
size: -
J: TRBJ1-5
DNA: TGCAGCGTTGCGGACAGCTGGAGCAATCAGCCCCAGCATTTT
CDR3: CSVADSWSNQPQHF

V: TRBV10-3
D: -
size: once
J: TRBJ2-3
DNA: TGTGCCATCAGTCGGAGATCGGGAGATACGCAGTATTTT
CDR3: CAISRRSGDTQYF

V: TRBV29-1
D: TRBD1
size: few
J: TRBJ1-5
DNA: TGCAGCGTTGAAGTGGGACAGGGTAGTCAGCCCCAGCATTTT
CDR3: CSVEVGQGSQPQHF

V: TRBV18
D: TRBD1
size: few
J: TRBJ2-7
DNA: TGTGCCAGCTCGGGGACAGTTATCGCCTACGAGCAGTACTTC
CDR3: CASSGTVIAYEQYF

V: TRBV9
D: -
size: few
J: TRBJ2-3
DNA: TGTGCCAGCAGCCCGACTAGTTTGGATACGCAGTATTTT
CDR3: CASSPTSLDTQYF

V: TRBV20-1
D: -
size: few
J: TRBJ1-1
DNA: TGCAGTGCTCCCCGGGGCGGCACTGAAGCTTTCTTT
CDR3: CSAPRGGTEAFF

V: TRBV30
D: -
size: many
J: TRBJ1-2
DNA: TGTGCCTGGAGTGTTCAAGGGGATCAGCGCTATGGCTACACCTTC
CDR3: CAWSVQGDQRYGYTF

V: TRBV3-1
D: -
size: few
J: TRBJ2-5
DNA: TGTGCCAGCAGGGACGAGAGAGAGACCCAGTACTTC
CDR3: CASRDERETQYF

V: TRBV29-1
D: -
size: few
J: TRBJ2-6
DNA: TGCAGCGTTGAAGGAGCAGGGGTCGGGGCCAACGTCCTGACTTTC
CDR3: CSVEGAGVGANVLTF

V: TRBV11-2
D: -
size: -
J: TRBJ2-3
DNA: TGTGCCAGCAGCCCCCCGGGCCGAACAGGCTATACGCAGTATTTT
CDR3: CASSPPGRTGYTQYF

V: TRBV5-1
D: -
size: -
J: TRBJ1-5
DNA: TGCGCCAGCAGCTTGGCGGGGTCGAAGCCCCAGCATTTT
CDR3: CASSLAGSKPQHF

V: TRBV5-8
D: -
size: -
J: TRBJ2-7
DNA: TGTGCCAGCAGCTTGGAATGGATAGTTCCCTACGAGCAGTACTTC
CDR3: CASSLEWIVPYEQYF

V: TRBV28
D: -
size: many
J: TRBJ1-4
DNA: TGTGCCAGCAGTACCGGGGGGACGGCTAATGAAAAACTGTTTTTT
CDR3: CASSTGGTANEKLFF

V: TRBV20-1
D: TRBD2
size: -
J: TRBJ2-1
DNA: TGCAGTGCTAGAGGTGGCGGGGGCAATGAGCAGTTCTTC
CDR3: CSARGGGGNEQFF

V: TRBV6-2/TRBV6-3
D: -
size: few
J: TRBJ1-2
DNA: TGTGCCAGCAGCTCACGACCAACATCGTGGGGCTACACCTTC
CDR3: CASSSRPTSWGYTF

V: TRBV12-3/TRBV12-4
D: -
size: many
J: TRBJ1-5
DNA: TGTGCCAGCAGCCGGGACCGGGGCAATCAGCCCCAGCATTTT
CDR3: CASSRDRGNQPQHF

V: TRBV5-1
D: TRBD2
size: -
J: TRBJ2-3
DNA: TGCGCCAGCAGCTTGGTTAGCGGGGCGGGCACAGATACGCAGTATTTT
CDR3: CASSLVSGAGTDTQYF

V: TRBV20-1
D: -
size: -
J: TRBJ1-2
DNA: TGCAGTGCTCCCCCCACAGGGAGCGTCTCTTTTGGCTACACCTTC
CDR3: CSAPPTGSVSFGYTF

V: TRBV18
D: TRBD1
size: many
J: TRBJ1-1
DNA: TGTGCCAGCTCACCACCCACAGGGGGAGGCACTGAAGCTTTCTTT
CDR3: CASSPPTGGGTEAFF

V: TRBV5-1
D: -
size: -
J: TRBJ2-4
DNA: TGCGCCAGCAGCTTGGCGGGATCAGGGGCCAAAAACATTCAGTACTTC
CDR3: CASSLAGSGAKNIQYF

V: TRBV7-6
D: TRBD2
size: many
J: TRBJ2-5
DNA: TGTGCCAGCAGCTTAAGGACTAGCGGGCCAGAGACCCAGTACTTC
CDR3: CASSLRTSGPETQYF

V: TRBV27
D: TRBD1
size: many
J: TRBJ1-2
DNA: TGTGCCAGTTACCGCTCCGGGACAGGGGGCCTATCCTATGGCTACACCTTC
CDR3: CASYRSGTGGLSYGYTF

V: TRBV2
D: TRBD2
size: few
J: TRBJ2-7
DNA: TGTGCCAGCAGTGGGGGACTAGCCCCCTACGAGCAGTACTTC
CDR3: CASSGGLAPYEQYF

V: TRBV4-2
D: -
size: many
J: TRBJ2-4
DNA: TGTGCCAGCAGCCAAGATAGGGCTGACAAAGTAGCCGGCAAAAACATTCAGTACTTC
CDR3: CASSQDRADKVAGKNIQYF

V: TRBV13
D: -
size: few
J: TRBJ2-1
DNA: TGTGCCAGCAGCTTATTTCCGGGATTCTCCTACAATGAGCAGTTCTTC
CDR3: CASSLFPGFSYNEQFF

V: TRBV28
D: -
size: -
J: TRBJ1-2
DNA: TGTGCCAGCAGTTTAAAAGTGAACTATGGCTACACCTTC
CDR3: CASSLKVNYGYTF

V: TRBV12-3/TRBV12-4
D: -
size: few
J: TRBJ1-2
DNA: TGTGCCAGCAGTTTTTCCCCGGGAGGATCTTATGGCTACACCTTC
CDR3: CASSFSPGGSYGYTF

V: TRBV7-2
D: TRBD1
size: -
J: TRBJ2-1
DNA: TGTGCCAGCAGCTCCCAGACAGGGCGCGGGGAGCAGTTCTTC
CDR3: CASSSQTGRGEQFF

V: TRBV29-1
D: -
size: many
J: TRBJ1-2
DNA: TGCAGCGTTGAATTCGGAAACTATGGCTACACCTTC
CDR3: CSVEFGNYGYTF